A selection of T cell receptor beta chains follows, all from one sample in a study of CD8 T cells in ankylosing spondylitis. TCRdb reanalysed the 5' RACE reads using MiXCR and keeps one entry per CDR3 protein. The table has about 400,000 distinct CDR3 sequences, roughly 22% seen once. Sequencing used blood, either unsorted or a sorted T cell fraction (not recorded which). Receptors originate from a male donor with ankylosing spondylitis or in good health (not recorded which). CDR3s include the opening cysteine and the closing phenylalanine or tryptophan. A D gene is named only where the DNA matches it firmly. Not all rows give a size; the values are once, few, many and, for expanded clones, a class.

v_call	d_call	clone_size	j_call	cdr3_nt	cdr3_aa
TRBV20-1	TRBD1	NA	TRBJ2-7	TGCAGTGCTAGACCCGAGGGACAGGGGAGCTCCTACGAGCAGTACTTC	CSARPEGQGSSYEQYF
TRBV29-1	TRBD1	many	TRBJ2-5	TGCAGCGCCGACAGGGGGGATGAGACCCAGTACTTC	CSADRGDETQYF
TRBV28	TRBD2	few	TRBJ2-7	TGTGCCAGCAGGACCCGACTAGCGGGGTGGGAAGAGCAGTACTTC	CASRTRLAGWEEQYF
TRBV27	TRBD1	NA	TRBJ2-7	TGTGCCAGCAGTTTATCTCGGGACAGCGTCCCCTACGAGCAGTACTTC	CASSLSRDSVPYEQYF
TRBV12-3/TRBV12-4	TRBD2	many	TRBJ2-1	TGTGCCAGCAGTCGCCTAGCGGGGTTAAGCTCCTACAATGAGCAGTTCTTC	CASSRLAGLSSYNEQFF
TRBV10-3	TRBD2	few	TRBJ2-3	TGTGCCATCAGTGAACTAGCGGGGGGGGCAGATACGCAGTATTTT	CAISELAGGADTQYF
TRBV27	NA	few	TRBJ2-7	TGTGCCAGTGGCCGGGACGGCAGGAGCGAGCAGTACTTC	CASGRDGRSEQYF
TRBV20-1	NA	NA	TRBJ1-4	TGCAGTGCTAGGGGGGACGGAGACCCAACTAATGAAAAACTGTTTTTT	CSARGDGDPTNEKLFF
TRBV2	TRBD2	NA	TRBJ2-1	TGTGCCAGCAGTGTCCGACTAGCGGGGGGGTCCTACAATGAGCAGTTCTTC	CASSVRLAGGSYNEQFF
TRBV28	NA	NA	TRBJ2-7	TGTGCCAGCAGAAACGAACGGGCCCCATCCTACGAGCAGTACTTC	CASRNERAPSYEQYF
TRBV4-1	TRBD1	few	TRBJ1-6	TGCGCCAGCAGCCAAGGGGACAGGGAGAATTCACCCCTCCACTTT	CASSQGDRENSPLHF
TRBV5-4	NA	few	TRBJ2-5	TGTGCCAGCAGCGACAGAACCCAAGAGACCCAGTACTTC	CASSDRTQETQYF
TRBV29-1	TRBD1	NA	TRBJ2-7	TGCAGCGTTGAAGATACCCCGACAGGGGGCATCGAGCAGTACTTC	CSVEDTPTGGIEQYF
TRBV5-1	NA	NA	TRBJ2-1	TGCGCCAGCAGCTTCGAGGGGGGCCCCTACAATGAGCAGTTCTTC	CASSFEGGPYNEQFF
TRBV14	NA	NA	TRBJ1-4	TGTGCCAGCAGCCAAGATCATGTGGGGTTTAATGAAAAACTGTTTTTT	CASSQDHVGFNEKLFF
TRBV25-1	NA	NA	TRBJ2-1	TGTGCCAGCAGTGAATCGGGGGTTGGAAATGAGCAGTTCTTC	CASSESGVGNEQFF
TRBV29-1	TRBD2	NA	TRBJ2-1	TGCAGCGCCCTGACTAGCGGGGTTTACAATGAGCAGTTCTTC	CSALTSGVYNEQFF
TRBV12-3/TRBV12-4	NA	NA	TRBJ2-3	TGTGCCAGCAGTGGGGTCAGGGGGGGTACGCAGTATTTT	CASSGVRGGTQYF
TRBV12-3/TRBV12-4	TRBD2	few	TRBJ2-5	TGTGCCAGCACCACAGGTTGGGGGAGGGTGGAGACCCAGTACTTC	CASTTGWGRVETQYF
TRBV29-1	NA	few	TRBJ2-7	TGCAGCGTTCTTGGGGATTACGAGCAGTACTTC	CSVLGDYEQYF
TRBV5-1	NA	NA	TRBJ2-1	TGCGCCAGCAGCTTGGATCGGGTAATAGTACGGGCTGAGCAGTTCTTC	CASSLDRVIVRAEQFF
TRBV12-3/TRBV12-4	NA	few	TRBJ2-7	TGTGCCAGCAGTCCCTCCGGTTACTCCTACGAGCAGTACTTC	CASSPSGYSYEQYF
TRBV6-1	TRBD1	few	TRBJ2-7	TGTGCCAGCAGGACAGGGCAATCCTACGAGCAGTACTTC	CASRTGQSYEQYF
TRBV18	TRBD1	few	TRBJ1-2	TGTGCCAGCTCACAGGGGGCCCTTCCTCCTAACTATGGCTACACCTTC	CASSQGALPPNYGYTF
TRBV9	TRBD2	NA	TRBJ2-1	TGTGCCAGCAGTGGGAGCGGGGGAACGCACAATGAGCAGTTCTTC	CASSGSGGTHNEQFF
TRBV9	NA	few	TRBJ2-1	TGTGCCAGCAGCTCAACCCCCGGCAGGGGTGGTTCCTACAATGAGCAGTTCTTC	CASSSTPGRGGSYNEQFF
TRBV24-1	NA	few	TRBJ2-3	TGTGCCACCAGTGTCGGTCTTGTCTCTTCAGGTTTAGGTACGCAGTATTTT	CATSVGLVSSGLGTQYF
TRBV12-5	NA	few	TRBJ2-5	TGTGCCGGTGGGTCCCTCAAAGAGACCCAGTACTTC	CAGGSLKETQYF
TRBV7-3	NA	few	TRBJ2-2	TGTGCCAGCAGCCAGGGAACGGGTTTCTTCCCCGGGGAGCTGTTTTTT	CASSQGTGFFPGELFF
TRBV15	NA	few	TRBJ1-1	TGTGCCACCAGCAGAGGCCCCCGGACCGGGCCTTGGGACGAGCGGACTGAAGCTTTCTTT	CATSRGPRTGPWDERTEAFF
TRBV4-2	NA	NA	TRBJ2-2	TGTGCCAGCAGCCAAGATTACGGGGCCGGCGGGGAGCTGTTTTTT	CASSQDYGAGGELFF
TRBV10-2	TRBD2	NA	TRBJ2-1	TGCGCCAGCACCCCTTTGGGACTAGCGGGGGGCTTCTACAATGAGCAGTTCTTC	CASTPLGLAGGFYNEQFF
TRBV4-1	NA	few	TRBJ1-5	TGCGCCAGCAGCCAAGAACGGCCCAATCAGCCCCAGCATTTT	CASSQERPNQPQHF
TRBV9	NA	NA	TRBJ2-1	TGTGCCAGCAGCGTAGGACTAGGCGACTACAATGAGCAGTTCTTC	CASSVGLGDYNEQFF
TRBV30	NA	NA	TRBJ2-7	TGTGCCTGGACCCTAGGGGACACACCTCGGCAGTACTTC	CAWTLGDTPRQYF
TRBV12-3/TRBV12-4	NA	few	TRBJ2-3	TGTGCCAGCACCATGGGGGGGGCTAAGGCAGATACGCAGTATTTT	CASTMGGAKADTQYF
TRBV7-2	NA	NA	TRBJ1-1	TGTGCCAGCAGCTTGTGGGCGGGGGGCACTGAAGCTTTCTTT	CASSLWAGGTEAFF
TRBV20-1	TRBD2	NA	TRBJ2-3	TGCAGTGCTAGCGCGACTAGCGGTTCGGGCGATACGCAGTATTTT	CSASATSGSGDTQYF
TRBV6-1	TRBD1	NA	TRBJ1-5	TGTGCCAGCAGTGAATCACCGGGACAGGGTAGTCAGCCCCAGCATTTT	CASSESPGQGSQPQHF
TRBV7-6	NA	NA	TRBJ2-6	TGTGCCAGCAGCTTAGGGTACAACTCTGGGGCCAACGTCCTGACTTTC	CASSLGYNSGANVLTF
TRBV20-1	NA	few	TRBJ1-6	TGCAGTGCTGCCCCGTCTGTCGCCTATAATTCACCCCTCCACTTT	CSAAPSVAYNSPLHF
TRBV7-6	NA	NA	TRBJ1-5	TGTGCCAGCGGCTGGGGGCCGAATCAGCCCCAGCATTTT	CASGWGPNQPQHF
TRBV12-3/TRBV12-4	NA	few	TRBJ2-3	TGTGCCAGCAGTTTTGGGGGGCAGGGGTTAGATACGCAGTATTTT	CASSFGGQGLDTQYF
TRBV12-3/TRBV12-4	TRBD1	many	TRBJ2-1	TGTGCCAGCAGTGGGACAGGGATCTACAATGAGCAGTTCTTC	CASSGTGIYNEQFF
TRBV29-1	NA	NA	TRBJ1-2	TGCAGCGTTGAAGGGAGGCAGTCTAACTATGGCTACACCTTC	CSVEGRQSNYGYTF
TRBV6-4	TRBD1	few	TRBJ2-1	TGTGCCAGCAGTGCCCGCACAGGGGGCGCGGGGTATCATGAGCAGTTCTTC	CASSARTGGAGYHEQFF
TRBV6-6	NA	few	TRBJ2-7	TGTGCCAGCAGTTACGCCAGCTACGAGCAGTACTTC	CASSYASYEQYF
TRBV5-6	TRBD1	NA	TRBJ2-5	TGTGCCAGCAGCTCCGACAGGGTGGCCGAGACCCAGTACTTC	CASSSDRVAETQYF
TRBV25-1	NA	NA	TRBJ2-3	TGTGCCAGCAGTGAACCACAGGGTAGGGTTGCAGATACGCAGTATTTT	CASSEPQGRVADTQYF
TRBV11-2	NA	few	TRBJ2-3	TGTGCCAGCAGCTTAGGGCCTAGCGGCACAGATACGCAGTATTTT	CASSLGPSGTDTQYF
TRBV11-2	NA	few	TRBJ2-1	TGTGCCAGCAGCTCGGTTGGGACGGGTGAGCAGTTCTTC	CASSSVGTGEQFF
TRBV20-1	TRBD1	few	TRBJ2-1	TGCAGTGCTCACTCCGGGACAGGGGGAAATGAGCAGTTCTTC	CSAHSGTGGNEQFF
TRBV7-9	NA	few	TRBJ2-7	TGTGCCAGCAGCAAGGACAGTACCTACGAGCAGTACTTC	CASSKDSTYEQYF
TRBV7-6	NA	NA	TRBJ2-1	TGTGCCAGCAGCTTGAGGACCCTTTACAATGAGCAGTTCTTC	CASSLRTLYNEQFF
TRBV24-1	TRBD2	NA	TRBJ2-3	TGTGCCACCAGTGAACCCCGACTAGCGGGGGGCCCCTCTACAGATACGCAGTATTTT	CATSEPRLAGGPSTDTQYF
TRBV3-1	TRBD2	NA	TRBJ2-3	TGTGCCAGTAATATGCGGGGGAGTTGGAGCACAGATACGCAGTATTTT	CASNMRGSWSTDTQYF
TRBV5-6	TRBD2	few	TRBJ2-7	TGTGCCAGCAGCTCCGGACTAGTAGCCTACGAGCAGTACTTC	CASSSGLVAYEQYF
TRBV10-3	TRBD1	NA	TRBJ2-5	TGTGCCATCAGTGAGTCAGGGGGACAGGCCTACCAAGAGACCCAGTACTTC	CAISESGGQAYQETQYF
TRBV12-3/TRBV12-4	NA	NA	TRBJ2-1	TGTGCCAGCAGTAAGGGAGGTGAGCAGTTCTTC	CASSKGGEQFF
TRBV12-3/TRBV12-4	NA	many	TRBJ1-1	TGTGCCAGCAGTTTTGGAGTAGGGACTGAAGCTTTCTTT	CASSFGVGTEAFF